Shown below are 32 T cell receptor beta chains from a single sample sequenced in a study of blood T cell repertoires in COVID-19. This table comes from immunoSEQ multiplex PCR, and its TCRdb copy is limited to in-frame clones, with some not included. The sample lists roughly 480,000 clones, approximately 89% occurring once. Material: peripheral blood. These receptor sequences come from a man between 18 and 35 years old with COVID-19, enrolled during active disease.

The chain is built from TRBV13 and TRBJ1-2; no reliable D call. The CDR3 totals 12 residues. CDR1 is PRHDT and CDR2 is FYEKMQ in the germline V gene (reference sequence). Trimming shortened V by 0 bases and J by 5 bases, and 4 bases separated the two germline ends. Written as DNA, the CDR3 is TGTGCCAGCAGCTTAGGCCTTTATGGCTACACCTTC. Protein: CASSLGLYGYTF.

This clone was detected once. The rearrangement uses TRBV5-6 and TRBJ2-3; 8 positions agree with TRBD1. CDR3 length equals 14 residues. Trimming cost V 3 bases and J 5 bases; bases outside gene matches: 5. Germline CDR1 is SGHDT and CDR2 is YYEEEE. The CDR3 sequence: CASSSKTGVDTQYF. CDR3 DNA sequence: TGTGCCAGCAGCTCAAAGACAGGGGTAGATACGCAGTATTTT.

The chain carries TRBV7-8 and TRBJ2-1; 7 positions agree with TRBD2. V gave up 6 bases and J gave up 4 bases; unmatched junction bases: 9. The CDR3 extends over 15 amino acids. CDR1 and CDR2 (germline): SGHVS, FQNEAQ. In nucleotides, the CDR3 is TGTGCCAGCAGTTTGGGGACTATGTCATACAATGAGCAGTTCTTC. It translates to CASSLGTMSYNEQFF.

The sample holds one count of this clone. The chain employs TRBV5-4 and TRBJ2-3; weak D call: TRBD2 (6 bases). Per the germline V gene, CDR1 is SGHNT and CDR2 is YYREEE (reference sequence). This CDR3 is built from 14 residues. Trimming took off 2 bases at V and 2 bases at J, with 9 bases between the two ends. DNA of the CDR3: TGTGCCAGCAGCTTCCGGGAGAACACAGATACGCAGTATTTT. It specifies CASSFRENTDTQYF.

This chain uses TRBV9 with TRBJ2-7; 7 nucleotides line up with TRBD2. Germline values: CDR1 SGDLS, CDR2 YYNGEE. V was clipped by 0 bases and J by 2 bases; unmatched bases: 2. This CDR3 is built from 14 residues. The CDR3 nucleotides are TGTGCCAGCAGCGTAGCTAGCGGAACCTACGAGCAGTACTTC. It codes for CASSVASGTYEQYF.

This clone appeared a single time. The chain links TRBV13 to TRBJ2-5; maybe TRBD2 (5 bases). CDR1 and CDR2 from the germline V gene are PRHDT and FYEKMQ (reference sequence). V shed 5 bases and J shed 7 bases, with 8 bases lying between them. This CDR3 region has 11 residues. Here the CDR3 DNA reads TGTGCCAGCAGCCTCGAGGGGACCCAGTACTTC. The encoded protein is CASSLEGTQYF.

V is TRBV18 and J is TRBJ2-5, with 8 bases aligning to TRBD1. J gave up 7 bases and V 6 bases, and 10 bases lay outside the gene matches. The CDR3 is 14 residues long. Germline V gene lookup returns CDR1 KGHSH and CDR2 LQKENI. The CDR3, as DNA: TGTGCCAGCTCGCAGACAGGGGATGGAGGGACCCAGTACTTC. Protein sequence: CASSQTGDGGTQYF.

The V gene is TRBV6-6, the J gene TRBJ1-1; tentative D call: TRBD1 (5 bases). The CDR3 spans 14 residues. Germline values: CDR1 MNHNY, CDR2 SVGAGI (reference sequence). Trimming took off 7 bases at V and 5 bases at J, with 17 bases between the two ends. The CDR3 region is CASIGVGGMTEAFF. Written as DNA, the CDR3 is TGTGCCAGCATAGGCGTGGGGGGTATGACTGAAGCTTTCTTT.

As concerns this clone: The sample carries other DNA sequences with the same CDR3. The rearrangement uses TRBV19 and TRBJ1-1; unclear D gene. V shed 2 bases and J shed 5 bases, with 9 bases lying between them. The CDR3 spans 13 residues. Germline V lookup: CDR1 LNHDA, CDR2 SQIVND (reference sequence). Written as DNA, the CDR3 is TGTGCCAGTAGTATAAGTGGTGAGACTGAAGCTTTCTTT. Its protein is CASSISGETEAFF.

This chain uses TRBV29-1 with TRBJ2-7; 8 positions agree with TRBD2. V was pared by 6 bases and J by 3 bases, with 10 bases of the junction left unmatched. Germline CDR1 reads SQVTM; CDR2 reads ANQGSEA. CDR3 length equals 14 residues. CDR3 region: CSVVTGTRFYEQYF. In DNA form, the CDR3 reads TGCAGCGTAGTTACCGGGACTAGATTCTACGAGCAGTACTTC.

The V call is TRBV2, the J call TRBJ2-7; perhaps TRBD1 as D (6 bases). V was trimmed by 4 bases and J by 4 bases, leaving 11 bases between them. This CDR3 has 13 residues. Germline CDR1 and CDR2: SNHLY and FYNNEI. The CDR3 coding sequence is TGTGCCAGCAGTGTAACACAGGGATACGAGCAGTACTTC. Residues: CASSVTQGYEQYF.

The rearrangement links TRBV27 to TRBJ2-7, with 7 positions matching TRBD1. J was trimmed by 2 bases and V by 0 bases; bases with no gene match: 4. The CDR3 has 15 residues. Germline V CDR1 and CDR2: MNHEY, SMNVEV (reference sequence). CDR3 amino acids: CASSLSGGITYEQYF. In nucleotides, the CDR3 is TGTGCCAGCAGTTTATCAGGGGGCATCACCTACGAGCAGTACTTC.

This sequence joins TRBV7-8 and TRBJ2-7; tentative D call: TRBD1 (6 bases). V lost 5 bases and J 5 bases, leaving 13 bases between the germline ends. This CDR3 has 13 amino acids. CDR1 is SGHVS, CDR2 FQNEAQ, per germline. CDR3 amino acids: CASSPNRVNEQYF. Written as DNA, the CDR3 is TGTGCCAGCAGCCCGAACAGGGTAAACGAGCAGTACTTC.

This chain uses TRBV7-3 with TRBJ2-5; D is uncertain. The length of the CDR3 is 13 residues. The V gene lost 4 bases and the J gene lost 2 bases, with 8 bases spanning the gap. The germline V gene encodes CDR1 SGHTA and CDR2 FQGTGA. The CDR3 protein is CASSSQIQETQYF. The CDR3 DNA follows: TGTGCCAGCAGCTCTCAGATACAAGAGACCCAGTACTTC.

The chain recombines TRBV27 with TRBJ2-7, with D tentatively TRBD2 (7 bases). Trimming stripped 2 bases from V and 2 bases from J, with 16 bases between. Germline-derived CDR1 and CDR2 are MNHEY and SMNVEV (reference sequence). This CDR3 is built from 16 residues. The CDR3 is CASSLRGAYMTYEQYF. CDR3 nucleotide sequence: TGTGCCAGCAGTTTACGGGGGGCATATATGACCTACGAGCAGTACTTC.

The chain recombines TRBV3-1 (or the pseudogene TRBV3-2) with TRBJ1-1; 7 nucleotides match TRBD1. The CDR3 totals 15 residues. J lost 5 bases, V lost 1 base, and 7 bases had no gene match. Germline loops: CDR1 LGHDT, CDR2 YNNKEL (reference sequence). The DNA of the CDR3 is TGTGCCAGCAGCCAAGCGAAGACAGGGCTGACTGAAGCTTTCTTT. Amino acid sequence: CASSQAKTGLTEAFF.

This chain links TRBV3-1 (or the pseudogene TRBV3-2) with TRBJ1-1; perhaps TRBD1 as D (6 bases). The V end lost 5 bases, the J end lost 2 bases, and 9 bases lay between the germline ends. The CDR3 is 13 residues long. Germline CDR1 LGHDT, CDR2 YNNKEL (reference sequence). The CDR3, as DNA: TGTGCCAGCAGCTCGGACAGAAACACTGAAGCTTTCTTT. Translation: CASSSDRNTEAFF.

This chain connects TRBV11-3 to TRBJ2-3; 15 bases match TRBD2. The CDR3 contains 15 residues. Per the germline V gene, CDR1 is SGHNT and CDR2 is YENEEA. Germline trimming cut 2 bases from V and 9 bases from J; bases unmatched to any gene: 3. The CDR3 DNA reads TGTGCCAGCAGCTTATCGGGGACTAGCGGGAGGACGCAGTATTTT. Translation: CASSLSGTSGRTQYF.

The chain links TRBV27 to TRBJ2-1; D remains unclear. Germline values: CDR1 MNHEY, CDR2 SMNVEV (reference sequence). V gave up 9 bases and J gave up 0 bases, with 9 bases separating them. The CDR3 has 13 residues. The CDR3 is CASNPSSYNEQFF. Here the CDR3 DNA reads TGTGCCAGTAACCCGAGCTCCTACAATGAGCAGTTCTTC.

This chain links TRBV29-1 with TRBJ2-3; D call uncertain. The CDR3 has 15 residues. Deletions cut 3 bases from V and 2 bases from J, with 15 bases between. Germline V gene lookup returns CDR1 SQVTM and CDR2 ANQGSEA. DNA for the CDR3: TGCAGCGTTGACGGAGTAGGCCCCCTCACAGATACGCAGTATTTT. It encodes CSVDGVGPLTDTQYF.

The J gene is TRBJ2-2, the V gene TRBV2; TRBD1 matches 7 bases. CDR3 length equals 14 residues. V shed 4 bases, J shed 4 bases, and the junction held 3 bases outside the gene matches. CDR1 and CDR2 from the germline V gene are SNHLY and FYNNEI. The CDR3 region is CASSVYRGTGELFF. CDR3 DNA sequence: TGTGCCAGCAGTGTTTACAGGGGCACCGGGGAGCTGTTTTTT.

A word on this clone: In the same sample, other DNA sequences code for this CDR3. V is TRBV6-5 and J is TRBJ2-7, with a tentative D call TRBD1 (6 bases). This CDR3 comprises 12 residues. Germline values: CDR1 MNHEY, CDR2 SVGAGI. The germline V and J ends were trimmed by 6 bases and 1 base, with 7 bases remaining between them. The CDR3 bases are TGTGCCAGCAGAGGACAGTCCTACGAGCAGTACTTC. This codes for CASRGQSYEQYF.

This chain connects TRBV5-4 to TRBJ2-1; TRBD1 agrees at 9 bases. V shed 4 bases, J shed 5 bases, and the junction held 4 bases outside the gene matches. This CDR3 is built from 14 residues. Germline V gives CDR1 SGHNT, CDR2 YYREEE (reference sequence). The CDR3 loop is CASSAGDRDNEQFF. The CDR3 DNA reads as TGTGCCAGCAGCGCGGGGGACAGGGACAATGAGCAGTTCTTC.

The chain recombines TRBV2 with TRBJ2-7, with 16 bases fitting TRBD2. Per the germline V gene, CDR1 is SNHLY and CDR2 is FYNNEI. The CDR3 spans 17 residues. V dropped 6 bases and J dropped 3; count of bases not matched to a gene: 8. The CDR3 here is CASRPGLAGGRIYEQYF. CDR3 DNA sequence: TGTGCCAGCAGACCGGGACTAGCGGGAGGGCGTATCTACGAGCAGTACTTC.

The chain links TRBV5-6 to TRBJ2-7, with 12 bases fitting TRBD2. There are 17 residues in the CDR3. Germline CDR1 reads SGHDT; CDR2 reads YYEEEE. Germline trimming cut 0 bases from V and 1 base from J; bases unmatched to any gene: 5. The CDR3 loop is CASSLASTSGGSYEQYF. As DNA, the CDR3 is TGTGCCAGCAGCTTGGCCTCCACTAGCGGGGGGTCCTACGAGCAGTACTTC. The full variable domain, in which reference TRBV5-6 and TRBJ2-7 provide the parts outside the CDR3, is DAGVTQSPTHLIKTRGQQVTLRCSPKSGHDTVSWYQQALGQGPQFIFQYYEEEERQRGNFPDRFSGHQFPNYSSELNVNALLLGDSALYLCASSLASTSGGSYEQYFGPGTRLTVT.

The gene calls are TRBV7-8 and TRBJ2-5; TRBD2 agrees at 7 bases. Germline trimming cut 1 base from V and 5 bases from J; bases unmatched to any gene: 13. The CDR3 is 17 residues long. Germline assignment: CDR1 SGHVS and CDR2 FQNEAQ. Written as DNA, the CDR3 is TGTGCCAGCAGCTTAGGTCTGGGGGGAGGGCCATTTGAGACCCAGTACTTC. Protein: CASSLGLGGGPFETQYF.

The chain joins TRBV3-1 (or the pseudogene TRBV3-2) to TRBJ2-7; a possible D gene is TRBD2 (5 bases). In germline, CDR1 is LGHDT, CDR2 YNNKEL (reference sequence). Deletions cut 1 base from V and 5 bases from J, with 12 bases between. The CDR3 covers 14 residues. CDR3 residues: CASSQARDWDEQYF. In DNA form, the CDR3 reads TGTGCCAGCAGCCAAGCCCGGGATTGGGACGAGCAGTACTTC.

This chain joins TRBV25-1 and TRBJ1-4, with TRBD1 as a possible D gene (6 bases). The CDR3 is 15 amino acids. V was cut by 0 bases and J by 7 bases, with 12 bases left in between. Germline CDR1 MGHDK, CDR2 SYGVNS. Here the CDR3 reads CASSEYAGAGEKLFF. The CDR3 nucleotides read TGTGCCAGCAGTGAATATGCAGGGGCGGGTGAAAAACTGTTTTTT. The full variable domain, with the rest looked up from reference TRBV25-1 and TRBJ1-4, is EADIYQTPRYLVIGTGKKITLECSQTMGHDKMYWYQQDPGMELHLIHYSYGVNSTEKGDLSSESTVSRIRTEHFPLTLESARPSHTSQYLCASSEYAGAGEKLFFGSGTQLSVL.

This clone was counted between two and nine times. The rearrangement links TRBV14 to TRBJ1-1; D remains ambiguous. CDR1 SGHDN and CDR2 FVKESK come from the germline V gene. Trimming took 0 bases from V and 4 from J, leaving 9 bases between them. The CDR3 totals 14 residues. DNA of the CDR3: TGTGCCAGCAGCCAAGATTGGCGGGGCACTGAAGCTTTCTTT. This codes for CASSQDWRGTEAFF.

The chain joins TRBV5-1 to TRBJ2-1, with TRBD2 identical over 9 bases. The CDR3 is made up of 15 amino acids. Trimming took 0 bases from V and 6 from J; bases not matched to a gene: 4. The V gene's germline CDR1 is SGHRS and CDR2 YFSETQ. The CDR3 DNA is TGCGCCAGCAGCTTGGTAGCGGGGGAGAGCAATGAGCAGTTCTTC. It translates to CASSLVAGESNEQFF.

Of note for this clone: One junction end disagrees with the germline gene, perhaps due to a read error. The chain joins TRBV20-1 to TRBJ2-3; maybe TRBD2 (5 bases). Germline CDR1 reads DFQATT; CDR2 reads SNEGSKA (reference sequence). The CDR3 is 15 residues long. The CDR3 nucleotides are TGCAGCGCTAGTGGGCTAGCTGGGCGCACAGATACGCAGTATTTT. Translated, it gives CSASGLAGRTDTQYF.

The gene calls are TRBV6-2 or TRBV6-3 and TRBJ2-2; a possible D gene is TRBD1 (5 bases). The CDR3 loop spans 13 amino acids. Germline lookup yields CDR1 MNHEY and CDR2 SVGEGT. With 5 bases removed from V and 5 bases from J, the gap between germline ends came to 9 bases. The CDR3: CASSDSRTGELFF. The CDR3 DNA follows: TGTGCCAGCAGTGACAGTCGAACCGGGGAGCTGTTTTTT.